The 5 T cell receptor beta chains listed next were all sequenced from one sample in a study of T cell changes during pregnancy in multiple sclerosis. Method: immunoSEQ multiplex PCR; TCRdb's copy keeps in-frame clones and lacks some. The sample includes approximately 32,000 clones, under 95% of them seen just once. The sample in question was peripheral blood, obtained in the third trimester of pregnancy. All receptors derive from a female donor in good health, enrolled as a control in a pregnancy study.

The chain uses TRBV6-5 and TRBJ2-7, with TRBD1 as a possible D gene (6 bases). CDR3 length equals 12 residues. The germline V gene has CDR1 MNHEY and CDR2 SVGAGI. Between the trimmed V and J ends, which lost 8 bases and 4 bases, there was a span of 12 bases. The CDR3 is CASSQGGYEQYF. The CDR3 DNA reads as TGTGCCAGCTCCCAAGGGGGTTACGAGCAGTACTTC.

The table lists this clone with a count of one. The rearrangement joins TRBV7-9 to TRBJ1-2; the match to TRBD1 covers 7 bases. Looked up from germline, CDR1 is SEHNR and CDR2 is FQNEAQ (reference sequence). After removal of 5 bases from V and 3 bases from J, the junction contained 3 bases not matched to a gene. The CDR3 is 13 residues long. CDR3 coding DNA: TGTGCCAGCAGCATAACAGGGGACTATGGCTACACCTTC. Its translation is CASSITGDYGYTF.

The chain links TRBV6-5 to TRBJ2-7, with 10 bases fitting TRBD1. V dropped 5 bases and J dropped 3; count of bases not matched to a gene: 7. Germline CDR1 is MNHEY and CDR2 is SVGAGI. CDR3 length equals 15 residues. The CDR3, as DNA: TGTGCCAGCAGTAGGGGACAGGGGTTGTACTACGAGCAGTACTTC. As protein: CASSRGQGLYYEQYF.

The chain uses TRBV20-1 and TRBJ2-5, with D perhaps matching TRBD1 (5 bases). The CDR3 covers 11 residues. The ends were cut back, 3 bases at V and 3 bases at J, with 5 bases in the middle. Germline-derived CDR1 and CDR2 are DFQATT and SNEGSKA (reference sequence). CDR3 residues: CSASREETQYF. The CDR3 DNA reads TGCAGTGCTAGCAGGGAAGAGACCCAGTACTTC.

The chain carries TRBV7-9 and TRBJ1-1; D uncertain. CDR3 length equals 16 residues. From germline, CDR1 is SEHNR and CDR2 FQNEAQ (reference sequence). The V and J ends lost 1 base and 5 bases respectively, with 17 bases between them. Here the CDR3 reads CASSLVGQKLGTEAFF. DNA of the CDR3: TGTGCCAGCAGCTTAGTGGGTCAAAAACTAGGGACTGAAGCTTTCTTT.